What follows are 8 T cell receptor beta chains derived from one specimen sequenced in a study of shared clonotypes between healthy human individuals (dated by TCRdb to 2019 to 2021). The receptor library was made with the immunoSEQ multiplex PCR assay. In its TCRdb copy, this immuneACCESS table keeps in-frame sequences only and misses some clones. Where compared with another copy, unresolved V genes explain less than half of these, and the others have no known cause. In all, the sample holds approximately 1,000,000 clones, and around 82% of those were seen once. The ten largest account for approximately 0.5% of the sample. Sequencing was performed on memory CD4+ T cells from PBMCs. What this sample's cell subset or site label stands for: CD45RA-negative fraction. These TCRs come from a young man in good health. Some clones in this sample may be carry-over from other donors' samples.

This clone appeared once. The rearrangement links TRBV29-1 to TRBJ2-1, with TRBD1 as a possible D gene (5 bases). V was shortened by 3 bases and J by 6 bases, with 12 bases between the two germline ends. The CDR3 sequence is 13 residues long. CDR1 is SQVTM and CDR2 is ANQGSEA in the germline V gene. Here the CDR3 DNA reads TGCAGCGTTGACAAGGGGAAGCGCAATGAGCAGTTCTTC. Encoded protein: CSVDKGKRNEQFF.

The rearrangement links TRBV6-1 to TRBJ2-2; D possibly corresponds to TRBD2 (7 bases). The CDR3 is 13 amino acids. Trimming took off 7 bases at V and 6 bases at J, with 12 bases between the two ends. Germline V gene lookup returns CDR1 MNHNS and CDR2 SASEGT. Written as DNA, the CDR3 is TGTGCCAGCAAAGGGGGGGCGCCCGGGGAGCTGTTTTTT. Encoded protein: CASKGGAPGELFF.

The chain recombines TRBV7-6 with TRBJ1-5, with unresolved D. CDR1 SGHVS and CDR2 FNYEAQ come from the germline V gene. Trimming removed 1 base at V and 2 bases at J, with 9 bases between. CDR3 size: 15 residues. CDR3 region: CASSLGVLGNQPQHF. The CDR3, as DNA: TGTGCCAGCAGCTTAGGAGTGTTAGGCAATCAGCCCCAGCATTTT.

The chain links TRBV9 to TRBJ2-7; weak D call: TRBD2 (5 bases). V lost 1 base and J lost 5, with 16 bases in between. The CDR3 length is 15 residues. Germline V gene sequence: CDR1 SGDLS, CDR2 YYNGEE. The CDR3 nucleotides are TGTGCCAGCAGCGTAAGCCTGGGAGCCAGTAACGAGCAGTACTTC. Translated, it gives CASSVSLGASNEQYF. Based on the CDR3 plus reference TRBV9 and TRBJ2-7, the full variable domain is DSGVTQTPKHLITATGQRVTLRCSPRSGDLSVYWYQQSLDQGLQFLIQYYNGEERAKGNILERFSAQQFPDLHSELNLSSLELGDSALYFCASSVSLGASNEQYFGPGTRLTVT.

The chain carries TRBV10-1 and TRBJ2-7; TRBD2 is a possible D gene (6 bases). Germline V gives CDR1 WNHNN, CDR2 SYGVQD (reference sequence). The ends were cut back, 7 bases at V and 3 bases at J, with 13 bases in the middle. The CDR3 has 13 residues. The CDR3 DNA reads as TGCGCCAGCAAGCGGCAGGGACTCTACGAGCAGTACTTC. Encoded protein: CASKRQGLYEQYF.

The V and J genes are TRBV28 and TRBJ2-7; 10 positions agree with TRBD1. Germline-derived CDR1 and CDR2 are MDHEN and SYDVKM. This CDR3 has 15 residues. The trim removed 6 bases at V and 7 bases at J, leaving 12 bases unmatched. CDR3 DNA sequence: TGTGCCAGCAGCCGAACAGGGACAGGGGAAGGGGAGCAGTACTTC. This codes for CASSRTGTGEGEQYF.

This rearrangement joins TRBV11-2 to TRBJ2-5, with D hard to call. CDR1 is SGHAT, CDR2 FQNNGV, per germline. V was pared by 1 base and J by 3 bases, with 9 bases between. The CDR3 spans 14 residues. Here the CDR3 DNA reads TGTGCCAGCAGCTTAGTTTTTTGGGAAGAGACCCAGTACTTC. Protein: CASSLVFWEETQYF.

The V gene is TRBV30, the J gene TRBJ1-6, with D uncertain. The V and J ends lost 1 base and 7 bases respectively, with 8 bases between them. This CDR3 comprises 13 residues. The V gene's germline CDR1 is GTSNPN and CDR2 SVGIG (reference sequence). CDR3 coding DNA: TGTGCCTGGAGTGGGGCAGTAAATTCACCCCTCCACTTT. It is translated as CAWSGAVNSPLHF.